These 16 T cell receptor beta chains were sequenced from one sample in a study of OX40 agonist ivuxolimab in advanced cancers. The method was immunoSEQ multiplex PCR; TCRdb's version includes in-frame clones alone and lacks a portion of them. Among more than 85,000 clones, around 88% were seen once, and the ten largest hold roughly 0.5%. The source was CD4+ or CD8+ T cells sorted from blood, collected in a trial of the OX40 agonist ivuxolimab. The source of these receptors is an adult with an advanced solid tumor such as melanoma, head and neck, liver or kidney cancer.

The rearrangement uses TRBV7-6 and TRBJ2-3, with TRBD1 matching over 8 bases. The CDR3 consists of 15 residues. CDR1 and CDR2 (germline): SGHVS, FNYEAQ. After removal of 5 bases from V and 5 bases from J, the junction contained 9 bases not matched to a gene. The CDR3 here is CASSIFRGRGDTQYF. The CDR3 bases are TGTGCCAGCAGCATCTTCAGGGGGCGCGGAGATACGCAGTATTTT. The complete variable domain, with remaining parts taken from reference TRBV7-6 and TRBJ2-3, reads GAGVSQSPRYKVTKRGQDVALRCDPISGHVSLYWYRQALGQGPEFLTYFNYEAQQDKSGLPNDRFSAERPEGSISTLTIQRTEQRDSAMYRCASSIFRGRGDTQYFGPGTRLTVL.

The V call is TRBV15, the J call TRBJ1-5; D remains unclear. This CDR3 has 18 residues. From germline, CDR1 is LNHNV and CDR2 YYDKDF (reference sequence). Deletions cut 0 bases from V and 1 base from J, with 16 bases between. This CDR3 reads CATSRDRLTTGSNQPQHF. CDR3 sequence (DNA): TGTGCCACCAGCAGAGATCGGCTGACCACTGGGAGCAATCAGCCCCAGCATTTT.

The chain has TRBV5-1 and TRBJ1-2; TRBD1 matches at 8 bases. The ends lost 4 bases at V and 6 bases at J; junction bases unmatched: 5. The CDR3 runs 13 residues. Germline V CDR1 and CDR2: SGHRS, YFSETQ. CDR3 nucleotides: TGCGCCAGCAGCCCCGGACAGGGTCATGGCTACACCTTC. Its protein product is CASSPGQGHGYTF.

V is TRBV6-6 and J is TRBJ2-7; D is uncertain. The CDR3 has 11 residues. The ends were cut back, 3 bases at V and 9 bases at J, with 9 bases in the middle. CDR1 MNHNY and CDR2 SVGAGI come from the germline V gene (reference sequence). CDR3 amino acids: CASSYGRRQYF. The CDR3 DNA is TGTGCCAGCAGTTATGGGCGAAGGCAGTACTTC.

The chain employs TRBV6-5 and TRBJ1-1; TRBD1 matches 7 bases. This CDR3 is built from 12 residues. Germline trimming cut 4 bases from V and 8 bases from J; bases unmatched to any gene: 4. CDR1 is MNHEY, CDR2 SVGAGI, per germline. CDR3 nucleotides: TGTGCCAGCAGTTCCGGGACAGCAGAAGCTTTCTTT. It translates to CASSSGTAEAFF.

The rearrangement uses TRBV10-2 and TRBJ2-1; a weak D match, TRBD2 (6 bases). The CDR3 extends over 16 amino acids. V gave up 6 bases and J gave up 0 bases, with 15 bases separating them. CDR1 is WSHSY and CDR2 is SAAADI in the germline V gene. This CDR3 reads CASRGNDGSSYNEQFF. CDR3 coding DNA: TGCGCCAGCAGGGGGAATGACGGGAGCTCCTACAATGAGCAGTTCTTC.

CDR3 DNA: TGTGCCAGCAGTGAACGGCCCGTTGGCGAGCAGTACTTC. Protein product: CASSERPVGEQYF. The V gene is TRBV2, the J gene TRBJ2-5; D is ambiguous. The DNA end lines up better with TRBJ2-7; the J call may be wrong. The CDR3 runs 13 residues. CDR1 is SNHLY and CDR2 is FYNNEI in the germline V gene.

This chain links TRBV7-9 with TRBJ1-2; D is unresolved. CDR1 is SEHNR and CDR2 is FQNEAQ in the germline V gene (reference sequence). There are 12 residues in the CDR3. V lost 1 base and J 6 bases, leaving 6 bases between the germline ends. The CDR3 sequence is CASSLGSNGYTF. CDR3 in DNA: TGTGCCAGCAGCTTAGGCTCGAATGGCTACACCTTC.

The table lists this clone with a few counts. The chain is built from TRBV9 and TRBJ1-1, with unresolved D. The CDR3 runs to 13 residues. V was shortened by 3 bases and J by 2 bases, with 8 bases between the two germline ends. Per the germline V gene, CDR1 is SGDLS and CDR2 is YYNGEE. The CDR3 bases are TGTGCCAGCAGCGATGGTGACAACACTGAAGCTTTCTTT. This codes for CASSDGDNTEAFF.

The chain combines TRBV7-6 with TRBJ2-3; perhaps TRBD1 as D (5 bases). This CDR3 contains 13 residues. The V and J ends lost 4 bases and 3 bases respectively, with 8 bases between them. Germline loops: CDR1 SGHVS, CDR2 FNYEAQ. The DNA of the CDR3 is TGTGCCAGCAGCTCAAGACAGACAGATACGCAGTATTTT. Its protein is CASSSRQTDTQYF.

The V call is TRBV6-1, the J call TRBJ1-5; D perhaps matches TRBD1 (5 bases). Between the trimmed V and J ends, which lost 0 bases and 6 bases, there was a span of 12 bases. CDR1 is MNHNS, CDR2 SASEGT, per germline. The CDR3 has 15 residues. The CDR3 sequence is CASSEARGWSQPQHF. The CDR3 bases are TGTGCCAGCAGTGAAGCTCGGGGGTGGAGTCAGCCCCAGCATTTT.

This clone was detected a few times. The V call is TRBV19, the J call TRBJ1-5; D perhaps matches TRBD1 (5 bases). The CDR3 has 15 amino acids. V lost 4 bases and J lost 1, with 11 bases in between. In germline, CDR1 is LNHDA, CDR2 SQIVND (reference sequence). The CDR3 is CASSTQGRSNQPQHF. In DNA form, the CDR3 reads TGTGCCAGTAGTACTCAGGGACGGAGCAATCAGCCCCAGCATTTT.

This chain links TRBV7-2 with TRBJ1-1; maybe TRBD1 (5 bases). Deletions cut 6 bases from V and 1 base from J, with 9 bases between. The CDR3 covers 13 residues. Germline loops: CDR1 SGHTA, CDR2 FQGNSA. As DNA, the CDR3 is TGTGCCAGCAGGCGCACAGGGAACACTGAAGCTTTCTTT. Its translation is CASRRTGNTEAFF.

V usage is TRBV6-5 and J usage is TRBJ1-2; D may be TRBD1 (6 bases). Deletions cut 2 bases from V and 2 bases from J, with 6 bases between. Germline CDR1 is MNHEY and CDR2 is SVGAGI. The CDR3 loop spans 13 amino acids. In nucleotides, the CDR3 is TGTGCCAGCAGTTACGACAGGAACTATGGCTACACCTTC. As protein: CASSYDRNYGYTF.

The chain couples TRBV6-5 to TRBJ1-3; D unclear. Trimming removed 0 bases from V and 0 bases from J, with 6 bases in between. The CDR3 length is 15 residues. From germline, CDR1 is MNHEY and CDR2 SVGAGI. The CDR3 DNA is TGTGCCAGCAGTTACTCTCTAAGCTCTGGAAACACCATATATTTT. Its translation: CASSYSLSSGNTIYF.

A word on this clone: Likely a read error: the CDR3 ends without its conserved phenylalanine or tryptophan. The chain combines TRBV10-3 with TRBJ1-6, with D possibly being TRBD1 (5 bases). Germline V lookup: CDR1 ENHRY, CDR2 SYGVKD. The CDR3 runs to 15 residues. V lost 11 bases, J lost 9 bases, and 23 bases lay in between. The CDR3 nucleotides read TGTGCCCTACTAATTAGCGAGCAGGGAGGTTCACCCCTCCACCTT. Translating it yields CALLISEQGGSPLHL.